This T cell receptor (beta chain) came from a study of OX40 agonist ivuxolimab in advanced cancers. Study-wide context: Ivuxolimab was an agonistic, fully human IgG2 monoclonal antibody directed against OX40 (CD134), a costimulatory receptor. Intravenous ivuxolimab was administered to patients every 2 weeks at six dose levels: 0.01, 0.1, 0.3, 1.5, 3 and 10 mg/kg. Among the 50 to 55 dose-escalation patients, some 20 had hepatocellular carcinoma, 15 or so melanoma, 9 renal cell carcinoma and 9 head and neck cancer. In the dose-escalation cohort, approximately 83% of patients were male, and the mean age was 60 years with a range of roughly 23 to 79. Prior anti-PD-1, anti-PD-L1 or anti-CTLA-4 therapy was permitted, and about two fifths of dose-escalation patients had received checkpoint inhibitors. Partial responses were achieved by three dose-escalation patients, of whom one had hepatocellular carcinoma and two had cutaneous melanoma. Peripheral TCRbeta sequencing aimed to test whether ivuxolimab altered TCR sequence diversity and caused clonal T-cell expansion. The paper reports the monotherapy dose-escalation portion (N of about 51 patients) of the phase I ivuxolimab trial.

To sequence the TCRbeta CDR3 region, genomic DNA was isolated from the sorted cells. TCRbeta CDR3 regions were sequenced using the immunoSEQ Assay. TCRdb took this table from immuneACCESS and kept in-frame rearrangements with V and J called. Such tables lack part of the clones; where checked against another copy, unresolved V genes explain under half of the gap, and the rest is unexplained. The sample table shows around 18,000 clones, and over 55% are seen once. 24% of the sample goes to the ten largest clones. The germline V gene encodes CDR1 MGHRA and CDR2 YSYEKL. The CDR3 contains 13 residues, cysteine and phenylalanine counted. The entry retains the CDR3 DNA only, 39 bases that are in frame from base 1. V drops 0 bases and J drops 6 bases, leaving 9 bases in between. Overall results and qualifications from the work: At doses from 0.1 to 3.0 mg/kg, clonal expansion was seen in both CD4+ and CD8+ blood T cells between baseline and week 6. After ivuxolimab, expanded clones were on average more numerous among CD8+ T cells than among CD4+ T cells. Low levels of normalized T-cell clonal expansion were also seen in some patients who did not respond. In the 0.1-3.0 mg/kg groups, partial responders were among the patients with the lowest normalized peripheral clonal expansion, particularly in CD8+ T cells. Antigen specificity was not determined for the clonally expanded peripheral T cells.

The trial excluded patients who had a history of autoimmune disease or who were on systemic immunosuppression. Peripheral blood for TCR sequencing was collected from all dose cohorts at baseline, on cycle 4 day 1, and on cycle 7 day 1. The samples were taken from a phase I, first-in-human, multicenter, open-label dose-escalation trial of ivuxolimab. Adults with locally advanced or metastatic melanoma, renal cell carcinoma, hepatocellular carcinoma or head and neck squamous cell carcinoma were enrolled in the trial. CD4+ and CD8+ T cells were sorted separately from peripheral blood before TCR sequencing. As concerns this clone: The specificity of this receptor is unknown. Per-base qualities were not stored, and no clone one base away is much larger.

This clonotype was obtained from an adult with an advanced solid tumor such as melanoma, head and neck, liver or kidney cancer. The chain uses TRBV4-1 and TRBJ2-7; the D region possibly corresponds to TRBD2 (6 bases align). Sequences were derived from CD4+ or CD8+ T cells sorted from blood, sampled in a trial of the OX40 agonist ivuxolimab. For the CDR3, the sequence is CASSQEGGSEQYF. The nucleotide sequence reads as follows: TGCGCCAGCAGCCAAGAGGGGGGTAGCGAGCAGTACTTC.